This T cell receptor (beta chain) was recorded in a study of blood T cell repertoires in COVID-19. Study-wide context: The United States, Italy and Spain supplied acute and convalescent COVID-19 samples. Sources were T cells, B-cell-depleted T cells, or PBMCs; the material itself was cDNA or gDNA.

Trimming removed 2 bases from V and 3 bases from J, with 7 bases in between. This CDR3 is built from 13 residues. The germline CDR1 and CDR2 sequences are WSHSY and SAAADI. As processed by the authors: Reference gene primer amplification gave estimated nucleated cell counts. The assay was immunoSEQ multiplex PCR, and TCRdb's table has in-frame clones only and misses some. That table gives V, J and clone size, and the DNA gave D and trimming. This sample has some 390,000 clones; approximately 90% occur once, and the top ten carry 1.1%. The sample was PBMCs or T cells enriched from blood (not recorded which). The receptor's source is a man under 40 who had recovered from COVID-19. The rearrangement uses TRBV10-2 and TRBJ1-1; no definite D call. The CDR3 protein is CASSEGEYTEAFF. The CDR3 coding sequence is TGCGCCAGCAGTGAGGGGGAGTACACTGAAGCTTTCTTT.